The sequence of this TCR beta chain was determined in a study of identical twins. Study findings and constraints: Memory repertoires lacked the insertion deficit that abundant cord blood beta clonotypes showed. Out-of-frame beta sequences exhibited a weaker degree of excess twin sharing.

MiXCR, applied by TCRdb to the 5' RACE reads, yields one record per CDR3 protein. The repertoire includes 470,000 or so distinct CDR3 sequences, approximately 24% of them detected once, and about 2.7% sits in the top ten. About this clonotype itself: Antigen: not known.

The CDR3 runs to 15 residues. After removal of 3 bases from V and 0 bases from J, the junction contained 1 base not matched to a gene. These data were also filed under a second study, of T cells expressing NK-cell markers. That report notes: Beta-chain profiling covered CD3+CD56+NKG2C+, CD3+CD56+NKG2C- and CD3+CD56-NKG2C+ sorted subsets. HCMV specificity of expanded NKG2C+ T cell clones remained unclear.

This TCR derives from a woman aged 18-29 years in good health. The rearrangement links TRBV12-3 or TRBV12-4 to TRBJ2-1, with 8 bases lining up with TRBD2. The sequenced material came from CD4+ T cells sorted from blood. CDR3 nucleotides: TGTGCCAGCAGTTTCGGGAGGGCCTCCTACAATGAGCAGTTCTTC. Its translation: CASSFGRASYNEQFF.